This TCR beta chain was identified in a study of blood T cell repertoires in COVID-19. Profiling relied on immunoSEQ multiplex PCR, and the TCRdb table lists in-frame clones only, not all of them. The sample includes around 400,000 clones, 91% of them seen just once. Only one count was recorded for this clone. Germline V lookup: CDR1 SGHVS, CDR2 FNYEAQ. V dropped 5 bases and J dropped 2 bases, with 12 bases sitting between them. CDR3 size: 14 residues. This TCR came from a woman between 40 and 50 years old who had been exposed to COVID-19. The chain links TRBV7-6 to TRBJ2-5; possible D gene TRBD2, 5 bases. Sequenced: PBMCs or T cells enriched from blood (not recorded which). CDR3 in amino acids: CASSQPSGQETQYF. CDR3 nucleotide sequence: TGTGCCAGCAGCCAGCCGAGCGGACAAGAGACCCAGTACTTC. Drawing the rest from reference TRBV7-6 and TRBJ2-5, the complete variable domain is GAGVSQSPRYKVTKRGQDVALRCDPISGHVSLYWYRQALGQGPEFLTYFNYEAQQDKSGLPNDRFSAERPEGSISTLTIQRTEQRDSAMYRCASSQPSGQETQYFGPGTRLLVL.